The clone carrying this T cell receptor (beta chain) came up once. What it binds is unknown. The source of the sample is a study of cytomegalovirus exposure and HLA in healthy donors. Germline V gene sequence: CDR1 SGHTA, CDR2 FQGTGA. CDR3 size: 15 residues. With 3 bases clipped from V and 8 bases from J, the junction kept 7 bases outside the gene matches. Study-level results: The study found most TCR sequences rare, yet found some public TCRs in many donors. Through in vitro validation, three CMV-associated chains were shown to be specific for CMV antigens. A later analysis associated under 20,000 TCR beta sequences with HLA alleles at a 0.05 false discovery rate. Presence/absence analyses rested on an assumption that sequencing depth was roughly uniform across donors.

PCR was performed using 60 Vbeta and 13 Jbeta primers. Sequencing used immunoSEQ multiplex PCR; TCRdb keeps in-frame clones, though not all of them. Among roughly 150,000 clones listed, 80% were seen once. This sequence joins TRBV7-3 and TRBJ1-2; 12 bases match TRBD1. This TCR derives from a woman aged 40-49 years in good health and CMV-seronegative. What was sequenced was PBMCs. The CDR3 here is CASSFPGQGAGGYTF. The CDR3 DNA follows: TGTGCCAGCAGCTTCCCGGGACAGGGGGCCGGCGGCTACACCTTC.